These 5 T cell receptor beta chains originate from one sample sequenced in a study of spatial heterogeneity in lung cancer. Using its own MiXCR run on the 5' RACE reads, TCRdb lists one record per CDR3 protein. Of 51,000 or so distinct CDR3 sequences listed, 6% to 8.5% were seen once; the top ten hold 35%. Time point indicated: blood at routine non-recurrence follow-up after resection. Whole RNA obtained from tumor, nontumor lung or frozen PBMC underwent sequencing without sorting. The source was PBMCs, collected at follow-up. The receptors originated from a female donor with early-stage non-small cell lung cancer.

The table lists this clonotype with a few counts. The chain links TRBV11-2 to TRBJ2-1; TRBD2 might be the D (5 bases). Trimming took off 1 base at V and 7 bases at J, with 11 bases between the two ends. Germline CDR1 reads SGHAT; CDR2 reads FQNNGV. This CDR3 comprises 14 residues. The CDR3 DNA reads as TGTGCCAGCAGCTTAGGAGACCGGAGGAATGAGCAGTTCTTC. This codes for CASSLGDRRNEQFF.

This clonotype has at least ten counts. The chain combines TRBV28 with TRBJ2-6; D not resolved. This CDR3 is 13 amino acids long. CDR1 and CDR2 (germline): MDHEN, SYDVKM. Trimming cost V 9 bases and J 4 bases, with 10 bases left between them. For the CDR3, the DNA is TGTGCCAGTTTTAAATCAGGGGCCAACGTCCTGACTTTC. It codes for CASFKSGANVLTF. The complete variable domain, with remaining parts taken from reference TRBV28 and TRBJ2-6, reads DVKVTQSSRYLVKRTGEKVFLECVQDMDHENMFWYRQDPGLGLRLIYFSYDVKMKEKGDIPEGYSVSREKKERFSLILESASTNQTSMYLCASFKSGANVLTFGAGSRLTVL.

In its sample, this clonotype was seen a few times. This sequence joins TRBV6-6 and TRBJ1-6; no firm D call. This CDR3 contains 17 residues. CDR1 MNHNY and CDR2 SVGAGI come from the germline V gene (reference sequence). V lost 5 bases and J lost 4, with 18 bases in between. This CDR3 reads CASSPNQGSYYNSPLHF. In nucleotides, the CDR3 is TGTGCCAGCAGTCCTAACCAAGGATCCTATTATAATTCACCCCTCCACTTT.

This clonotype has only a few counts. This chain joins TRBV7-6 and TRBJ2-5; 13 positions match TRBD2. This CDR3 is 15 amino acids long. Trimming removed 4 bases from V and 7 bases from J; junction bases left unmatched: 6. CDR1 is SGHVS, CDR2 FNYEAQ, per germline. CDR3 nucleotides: TGTGCCAGCAGCTCCCGGACTAGCGGGGGTGGGACCCAGTACTTC. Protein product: CASSSRTSGGGTQYF.

The CDR3, as DNA: TGTGCCATCAGTGAGGGTCGCGGGGGCTACGAGCAGTACTTC. Amino acids: CAISEGRGGYEQYF. This chain joins TRBV10-3 and TRBJ2-7; 7 positions match TRBD2. Trimming took 2 bases from V and 3 from J; bases not matched to a gene: 4. This CDR3 is built from 14 residues. Germline lookup yields CDR1 ENHRY and CDR2 SYGVKD.